These 11 T cell receptor beta chains were all obtained from the same sample, sequenced in a study of T cells in women clearing cervical HPV infection. Libraries were prepared by immunoSEQ multiplex PCR; TCRdb keeps only in-frame clonotypes and omits some of them. The sample table sets out 45,000 to 50,000 clones. Specimen: blood buffy coat. The origin of the receptors is a woman aged 18-70 years with a cervical HPV16 infection that either progressed to CIN3+ or cleared (not recorded which).

On this clone: The read gets to within 3 residues of the CDR3 end, and the germline J gene fills in the rest. The chain links TRBV7-9 to TRBJ2-1, with D hard to call. Germline V gene lookup returns CDR1 SEHNR and CDR2 FQNEAQ (reference sequence). Trimming removed 3 bases from V and 4 bases from J, with 10 bases in between. The CDR3 is 14 amino acids. The sequenced CDR3 bases are TGTGCCAGCAGCTTTGGGTTAGGGTACAATGAG. Translated: CASSFGLGYNE. The full CDR3 reads CASSFGLGYNEQFF.

With regard to this clone: Coverage ceases 3 residues before the CDR3 finishes, and the germline J gene fills in the end. The chain joins TRBV10-1 to TRBJ2-2; D not certain. Germline values: CDR1 WNHNN, CDR2 SYGVQD (reference sequence). V dropped 2 bases and J dropped 2 bases, with 9 bases sitting between them. The CDR3 has 15 amino acids. The sequenced part of the CDR3 DNA is TGCGCCAGCAGTGAGACAGTAAGAAACACCGGGGAG. Translating it yields CASSETVRNTGE. In full, the CDR3 is CASSETVRNTGELFF.

Comments on this clone: The CDR3 end falls 3 residues outside the read, so it is completed with the germline J gene. The rearrangement links TRBV19 to TRBJ1-1; D is undetermined. CDR1 is LNHDA and CDR2 is SQIVND in the germline V gene (reference sequence). V gave up 0 bases and J gave up 5 bases, with 16 bases separating them. The CDR3 loop spans 16 amino acids. Partial CDR3 DNA: TGTGCCAGTAGTATAGATCTAGACCCCACTGGGACTGAA. Amino acids: CASSIDLDPTGTE. The entire CDR3 reads CASSIDLDPTGTEAFF.

The CDR3 bases that were read are TGTGCCTGGAGTGTAGCGGGAGTGGGGACC. Translation: CAWSVAGVGT. The entire CDR3 sequence reads CAWSVAGVGTQYF. The V gene is TRBV30, the J gene TRBJ2-5, with 8 positions matching TRBD2. The read falls 3 residues short of the CDR3 end, and the missing part is taken from the germline J gene. The V segment lost 0 bases and the J segment 7 bases; nucleotides outside the gene matches: 4. Germline V gives CDR1 GTSNPN, CDR2 SVGIG (reference sequence). The CDR3 is made up of 13 amino acids.

In regard to this clone: Read sequence stops 3 residues before the CDR3 end, and the germline J gene provides the missing end. This chain uses TRBV18 with TRBJ2-2; a possible D gene is TRBD2 (6 bases). Germline V gene lookup returns CDR1 KGHSH and CDR2 LQKENI. This CDR3 comprises 16 residues. CDR3 sequence reads: CASSPGGESYNSPLFF. CDR3 bases read: TGTGCCAGCTCACCGGGGGGAGAATCCTATAATTCACCG.

A word on this clone: The CDR3 is cut off 3 residues early in the read; its end comes from the germline J gene. The chain is built from TRBV11-1 and TRBJ2-7; D is unclear. Trimming left V 1 base short and J 3 bases short, with 4 bases between. From germline, CDR1 is SGHAT and CDR2 FQDESV (reference sequence). The CDR3 runs to 12 residues. Incomplete CDR3 DNA: TGTGCCAGCAGCTTAGAAGGCTACGAG. Translating it yields CASSLEGYE. The complete CDR3 sequence is CASSLEGYEQYF.

On this clone: The read comes to an end 3 residues before the CDR3 does, leaving the germline J gene to fill in the end. This sequence joins TRBV7-9 and TRBJ1-4; perhaps TRBD1 as D (6 bases). V shed 5 bases and J shed 7 bases, with 14 bases lying between them. Germline V gene lookup returns CDR1 SEHNR and CDR2 FQNEAQ (reference sequence). The CDR3 has 14 amino acids. The CDR3 DNA, read in part, is TGTGCCAGCAGCGATACTGGGACAACTGAAAAA. It translates to CASSDTGTTEK. In full, the CDR3 is CASSDTGTTEKLFF.

With respect to this clone: Read sequence stops 3 residues before the CDR3 end, and the germline J gene provides the missing end. V and J are TRBV19 and TRBJ2-5; D unresolved. CDR3 length: 16 residues. The V end lost 1 base, the J end lost 4 bases, and 16 bases lay between the germline ends. Looked up from germline, CDR1 is LNHDA and CDR2 is SQIVND (reference sequence). The CDR3 DNA, read in part, is TGTGCCAGTAGTATAGCCAACTTCAACGCCCCAGAGACC. Translating it yields CASSIANFNAPET. The whole CDR3 region reads CASSIANFNAPETQYF.

About this clone: Sequencing ends 3 residues short of the CDR3 end; the germline J gene provides the rest. The rearrangement uses TRBV29-1 and TRBJ1-1, with a tentative D call TRBD1 (6 bases). The CDR3 runs to 13 residues. V was pared by 4 bases and J by 0 bases, with 9 bases between. CDR1 SQVTM and CDR2 ANQGSEA come from the germline V gene. The covered CDR3 bases are TGCAGCGTTGGGACAGAGTTGAACACTGAA. This sequence encodes CSVGTELNTE. From start to end, the CDR3 is CSVGTELNTEAFF.

On this clone: Coverage ceases 3 residues before the CDR3 finishes, and the germline J gene fills in the end. This chain joins TRBV14 and TRBJ1-2; the D gene is possibly TRBD1 (5 bases). CDR1 is SGHDN, CDR2 FVKESK, per germline. V was clipped by 1 base and J by 7 bases, with 13 bases between them. The CDR3 loop spans 14 amino acids. The CDR3 sequence is CASSQVPGPLGYTF. The sequenced CDR3 bases are TGTGCCAGCAGCCAAGTTCCAGGGCCCCTTGGC. Together with reference TRBV14 and TRBJ1-2, the CDR3 gives the full variable domain: EAGVTQFPSHSVIEKGQTVTLRCDPISGHDNLYWYRRVMGKEIKFLLHFVKESKQDESGMPNNRFLAERTGGTYSTLKVQPAELEDSGVYFCASSQVPGPLGYTFGSGTRLTVV.

Notes on this clone: Coverage ceases 3 residues before the CDR3 finishes, and the germline J gene fills in the end. The chain couples TRBV5-1 to TRBJ2-7; 9 nucleotides line up with TRBD1. The CDR3 has 14 residues. Germline CDR1 reads SGHRS; CDR2 reads YFSETQ. Losses at the gene ends were 0 bases for V and 5 bases for J; bases not matched to a gene: 3. The sequenced CDR3 bases are TGCGCCAGCAGCTTGGTGGGACAGGGTCACGAG. Translation gives CASSLVGQGHE. The entire CDR3 protein reads CASSLVGQGHEQYF.